Listed below are T cell receptor beta chains from one sample, sequenced in a study of tumor and adjacent non-tumor tissue in lung cancer. MiXCR, applied by TCRdb to the multiplex PCR reads, yields one record per CDR3 protein. The sample carries 100,000 or so distinct CDR3 sequences, 80% recorded once. Material: distant non-tumor lung tissue. The receptor set was obtained from a man aged 60 to 75 with small cell lung cancer. Each CDR3 is given with its conserved first and last residue. The D gene is left open where the match is weak. Expanded clones get a size class; other rows say once, few or many, or leave the size out.

d_gene: .
j_gene: TRBJ1-1
v_gene: TRBV11-2
abundance: .
CDR3nt: TGTCCCAGCAGCTTAGTCAGAGGGGGGACTTTCTTT
CDR3aa: CPSSLVRGGTFF

d_gene: .
j_gene: TRBJ2-6
v_gene: TRBV4-2
abundance: .
CDR3nt: TGTGCCGGCAGCCCGGGGCAGGACCACTCTGGGGCCAACGTCCTGACTTTC
CDR3aa: CAGSPGQDHSGANVLTF

d_gene: .
j_gene: TRBJ2-1
v_gene: TRBV29-1
abundance: many
CDR3nt: TGCAGCGGGGGCAGGGTTTATGAGCAGTTCTTC
CDR3aa: CSGGRVYEQFF

d_gene: .
j_gene: TRBJ2-3
v_gene: TRBV5-1
abundance: .
CDR3nt: TGCGCCTGCAGCCGACTAGGCACCACAGATACGCAATATTTT
CDR3aa: CACSRLGTTDTQYF

d_gene: TRBD2
j_gene: TRBJ2-6
v_gene: TRBV10-2
abundance: .
CDR3nt: TGTGCCAGCAGTGAGTCGGGTACTAGCGGTACCCGCTCTGGGGTCAACGTCCTGACTTTC
CDR3aa: CASSESGTSGTRSGVNVLTF

d_gene: .
j_gene: TRBJ2-3
v_gene: TRBV11-2
abundance: .
CDR3nt: TGTGCCAGCAGCTTATATTTTCTCATTGAAGCGCAGTATTTT
CDR3aa: CASSLYFLIEAQYF

d_gene: .
j_gene: TRBJ1-2
v_gene: TRBV10-2
abundance: .
CDR3nt: TGCGCCAGCAGTAACTCAAGGTGGATTGGCTACACCTTC
CDR3aa: CASSNSRWIGYTF

d_gene: .
j_gene: TRBJ1-1
v_gene: TRBV12-3/TRBV12-4
abundance: .
CDR3nt: TGTGCCAGCATCCTCTGGCAGAACAGTGAAGCTTTCTTT
CDR3aa: CASILWQNSEAFF

d_gene: .
j_gene: TRBJ1-3
v_gene: TRBV11-2
abundance: once
CDR3nt: TGTGCCAGCAACCAGCGCGCCCTCTCTGGAGACACCATATATTTT
CDR3aa: CASNQRALSGDTIYF

d_gene: .
j_gene: TRBJ1-1
v_gene: TRBV11-3
abundance: .
CDR3nt: TGTGCCAGCAGCCTCGCGGGGGCTGAAGCTTTTTTT
CDR3aa: CASSLAGAEAFF

d_gene: .
j_gene: TRBJ1-2
v_gene: TRBV20-1
abundance: .
CDR3nt: TGCAGTGCTGCCCCAGGGACTACTGATGGGTACACCTTC
CDR3aa: CSAAPGTTDGYTF

d_gene: .
j_gene: TRBJ2-1
v_gene: TRBV11-2
abundance: .
CDR3nt: TGTGCCAGCAATTTAATCGGAAGGGACTCCTACAATGAGCAGTTCTTC
CDR3aa: CASNLIGRDSYNEQFF

d_gene: .
j_gene: TRBJ1-3
v_gene: TRBV12-3/TRBV12-4
abundance: once
CDR3nt: TGTGCCAGCAGCCCAGACATCTCTGGAAACACCGTATATTTT
CDR3aa: CASSPDISGNTVYF

d_gene: TRBD2
j_gene: TRBJ2-5
v_gene: TRBV6-1
abundance: .
CDR3nt: TGTGCCAGCAACTGGACTAGCGGGAGGGTAGAGACACTGTACTTC
CDR3aa: CASNWTSGRVETLYF

d_gene: .
j_gene: TRBJ1-1
v_gene: TRBV6-1
abundance: .
CDR3nt: TGTGCCACCACTGAAATATCCGGTGACAAGGGGAACACTGAAGCTTTCTTT
CDR3aa: CATTEISGDKGNTEAFF

d_gene: .
j_gene: TRBJ1-1
v_gene: TRBV6-5
abundance: .
CDR3nt: TGTGTCAGCAGGACGCCGGGACGGATGAACACTGAAGCTTTCTTT
CDR3aa: CVSRTPGRMNTEAFF

d_gene: .
j_gene: TRBJ2-1
v_gene: TRBV12-3/TRBV12-4
abundance: .
CDR3nt: TGTGCCAGCAGTGATATACGGCACTCCTACAATGAGCAGTTATTC
CDR3aa: CASSDIRHSYNEQLF

d_gene: TRBD1
j_gene: TRBJ1-1
v_gene: TRBV5-6
abundance: .
CDR3nt: TGTACCAGCAGCCCGGGACAGCCGAACACTGAAGCTTTCTTT
CDR3aa: CTSSPGQPNTEAFF

d_gene: TRBD2
j_gene: TRBJ2-3
v_gene: TRBV2
abundance: .
CDR3nt: TGTACCAGCAGTTCCCTAGCGGGAGGGCCAGATACGCAGTATTTT
CDR3aa: CTSSSLAGGPDTQYF

d_gene: .
j_gene: TRBJ2-7
v_gene: TRBV6-6
abundance: .
CDR3nt: TGTGCCAGCAACTACATTGGTAGCGAGCAGTACTTC
CDR3aa: CASNYIGSEQYF

d_gene: TRBD2
j_gene: TRBJ2-1
v_gene: TRBV7-9
abundance: .
CDR3nt: TGTGCCAGCGGCCGCCGGGAGGTGTATGAGCAGTTCTTC
CDR3aa: CASGRREVYEQFF

d_gene: TRBD2
j_gene: TRBJ2-1
v_gene: TRBV5-4
abundance: .
CDR3nt: TGTGCCAGCAGCTCGACCACGGGGGGGCGGGGAGATGAGCAGTTCTTC
CDR3aa: CASSSTTGGRGDEQFF

d_gene: .
j_gene: TRBJ2-2
v_gene: TRBV6-5
abundance: .
CDR3nt: TGTGCCGGCAGTTATAAACCAAGGGGAGCCGGGGAGCTGTTTTTT
CDR3aa: CAGSYKPRGAGELFF

d_gene: .
j_gene: TRBJ2-1
v_gene: TRBV5-1
abundance: .
CDR3nt: TGCGCGAGCAGCTCCGGACCAGGGAAGCAGTTCTTC
CDR3aa: CASSSGPGKQFF

d_gene: .
j_gene: TRBJ2-5
v_gene: TRBV5-5
abundance: .
CDR3nt: TGTGCCAGCACCTTGAGGGAAGGGGCGGAGACCCAATACTTC
CDR3aa: CASTLREGAETQYF

d_gene: TRBD2
j_gene: TRBJ2-5
v_gene: TRBV6-5
abundance: .
CDR3nt: TGTGCCAACAGTTACTCTGGACTAGTGGGAGTGGGGAAAGAGACCCAGTACTTC
CDR3aa: CANSYSGLVGVGKETQYF

d_gene: TRBD2
j_gene: TRBJ2-3
v_gene: TRBV30
abundance: many
CDR3nt: TGTGCCTGGAGTGATCTAGCGGGACGCACAGATACGCAGTATTTT
CDR3aa: CAWSDLAGRTDTQYF

d_gene: TRBD1
j_gene: TRBJ1-5
v_gene: TRBV6-2/TRBV6-3
abundance: .
CDR3nt: TGTTCCAGCAGCGGGCCCGGACAGGGAAATCAGCCCCAGCATTTT
CDR3aa: CSSSGPGQGNQPQHF

d_gene: TRBD2
j_gene: TRBJ2-1
v_gene: TRBV29-1
abundance: .
CDR3nt: TGTAGCGTCCGGACTAGCGGGGGTAATAAGGGTGAGCAATTCTTC
CDR3aa: CSVRTSGGNKGEQFF

d_gene: .
j_gene: TRBJ2-5
v_gene: TRBV7-9
abundance: medium-sized
CDR3nt: TGTGCCAGCAGCCCACCCCGGGGCAGGGTGGCGGAGACCCAGTACTTC
CDR3aa: CASSPPRGRVAETQYF

d_gene: .
j_gene: TRBJ1-1
v_gene: TRBV5-5
abundance: once
CDR3nt: TGTGCCAGCAGTTTGGTAGGGACCAGTGAAGCTTTCTTT
CDR3aa: CASSLVGTSEAFF

d_gene: .
j_gene: TRBJ1-5
v_gene: TRBV4-1
abundance: .
CDR3nt: TGCGCCAGCAACCAGGAGATCTCTCAGCCACAGCATTTT
CDR3aa: CASNQEISQPQHF

d_gene: .
j_gene: TRBJ2-1
v_gene: TRBV19
abundance: .
CDR3nt: TGTGCCAGTTCCCACACGAGCTCCTACAATGAGCAGTTCTTC
CDR3aa: CASSHTSSYNEQFF

d_gene: .
j_gene: TRBJ2-2
v_gene: TRBV4-2
abundance: .
CDR3nt: TGTGCCAGGAGCCCCGGGCTAGTGAGGAACACCGGGGAGCTGTTTTTT
CDR3aa: CARSPGLVRNTGELFF

d_gene: .
j_gene: TRBJ1-1
v_gene: TRBV12-3/TRBV12-4
abundance: .
CDR3nt: TGTGCCAGCCATCCCAACAAAGAAGCTTTCTTT
CDR3aa: CASHPNKEAFF

d_gene: TRBD2
j_gene: TRBJ2-1
v_gene: TRBV29-1
abundance: few
CDR3nt: TGCAGCGCTGAATTAGCGGGCAATCCCTACAATAATCAATTCTTC
CDR3aa: CSAELAGNPYNNQFF

d_gene: .
j_gene: TRBJ2-1
v_gene: TRBV10-2
abundance: .
CDR3nt: TGCGCCAGCTGCGAGATTAGCCAGGGTGAGCAGTTTTTC
CDR3aa: CASCEISQGEQFF

d_gene: .
j_gene: TRBJ1-1
v_gene: TRBV7-9
abundance: .
CDR3nt: TGTGCCAGCAGCTTCTCAGGACGGGGAATCACTGAAGCTCTCTTT
CDR3aa: CASSFSGRGITEALF

d_gene: .
j_gene: TRBJ1-5
v_gene: TRBV7-8
abundance: many
CDR3nt: TGTGCCAGCAGCTTCCAGGGCAGGGGAGGTCAGCCCCAGCATTTT
CDR3aa: CASSFQGRGGQPQHF

d_gene: .
j_gene: TRBJ2-1
v_gene: TRBV12-3/TRBV12-4
abundance: .
CDR3nt: TGTGCCAGCAATTTTAACAGTTACAATGAACAGTTCTTC
CDR3aa: CASNFNSYNEQFF

d_gene: .
j_gene: TRBJ2-3
v_gene: TRBV5-4
abundance: .
CDR3nt: TGTGCCAGCAGTTTCGGCAGGAGTGGAGATACGCAGTATTTT
CDR3aa: CASSFGRSGDTQYF

d_gene: .
j_gene: TRBJ1-5
v_gene: TRBV13
abundance: .
CDR3nt: TGTGCTAGCAGCTTAAGTACAGATAGCAATCAGCCCCAGCATTTT
CDR3aa: CASSLSTDSNQPQHF

d_gene: TRBD1
j_gene: TRBJ2-2
v_gene: TRBV7-9
abundance: many
CDR3nt: TGTGCCAGCAGCTTCATACAGGGGGTCGGGGAGCTGTTTTTT
CDR3aa: CASSFIQGVGELFF

d_gene: TRBD1
j_gene: TRBJ1-4
v_gene: TRBV15
abundance: .
CDR3nt: TGTGCCACCAGCAGCGACAGGGCCCAAAATGAAAAACTGTTTTTT
CDR3aa: CATSSDRAQNEKLFF

d_gene: .
j_gene: TRBJ1-1
v_gene: TRBV5-5
abundance: .
CDR3nt: TGTGCCAGCATCTTGTCATCGAACACTGAAACTTTCTTT
CDR3aa: CASILSSNTETFF

d_gene: TRBD1
j_gene: TRBJ2-3
v_gene: TRBV30
abundance: .
CDR3nt: TGTGCCTGGAGTGTAAAGGGGGCCTTAAGCAGGAGAAGCACATATACGCATTATTTT
CDR3aa: CAWSVKGALSRRSTYTHYF

d_gene: .
j_gene: TRBJ2-3
v_gene: TRBV10-3
abundance: .
CDR3nt: TGTGCCATAGACCGGCAGGGGTCTAGTACAGATACGCACTATTTT
CDR3aa: CAIDRQGSSTDTHYF

d_gene: .
j_gene: TRBJ1-2
v_gene: TRBV29-1
abundance: few
CDR3nt: TGCAGCGTCAGTGGGGATAGCTATGGCTACACCTTC
CDR3aa: CSVSGDSYGYTF

d_gene: .
j_gene: TRBJ2-3
v_gene: TRBV6-5
abundance: many
CDR3nt: TGTGCCAGCACCCTTAGCTTAACAGATACGCAGTATTTT
CDR3aa: CASTLSLTDTQYF

d_gene: .
j_gene: TRBJ2-2
v_gene: TRBV10-2
abundance: .
CDR3nt: TGCGTCAGTAGTCCGGGACTTGCGAACACCGGGGAGCTGTTTTTT
CDR3aa: CVSSPGLANTGELFF

d_gene: .
j_gene: TRBJ2-7
v_gene: TRBV12-3/TRBV12-4
abundance: .
CDR3nt: TGTGCCAGCAGTTCACCCCTTCGCGGGTTCCACGAGCAGTACTTC
CDR3aa: CASSSPLRGFHEQYF

d_gene: .
j_gene: TRBJ2-3
v_gene: TRBV10-3
abundance: .
CDR3nt: TGTGCCATCAGTGAACAAACTTGGCAGAGGACCCATATGCAGTATTTT
CDR3aa: CAISEQTWQRTHMQYF

d_gene: .
j_gene: TRBJ2-2
v_gene: TRBV6-5
abundance: .
CDR3nt: TGTGCCAGCAGTTGCTCGGGGCCCCGCGGGGAGCTGTTTTTT
CDR3aa: CASSCSGPRGELFF

d_gene: .
j_gene: TRBJ2-3
v_gene: TRBV6-1
abundance: .
CDR3nt: TGCGCCAGCAGCTCCCTAGGGGCGGGACTCTTGGGCCCGGAGCGGCAGTATTTT
CDR3aa: CASSSLGAGLLGPERQYF

d_gene: .
j_gene: TRBJ1-1
v_gene: TRBV20-1
abundance: .
CDR3nt: TGCAGTGCTAGAGATCTCTATAGGGGCGGAGGAGGGAACATTGAAGTTTCCTTT
CDR3aa: CSARDLYRGGGGNIEVSF

d_gene: .
j_gene: TRBJ2-7
v_gene: TRBV9
abundance: once
CDR3nt: TGTGCCTGCAGCGTAGGAAGCGGAAAGACCTACGAGCAGTACTTC
CDR3aa: CACSVGSGKTYEQYF

d_gene: .
j_gene: TRBJ2-7
v_gene: TRBV10-3
abundance: .
CDR3nt: TGTGACATCAGTGGTACCAGGGACTACGAGCAGTACTTC
CDR3aa: CDISGTRDYEQYF